This TCR beta chain was sequenced during a study of blood T cell repertoires in COVID-19 (TCRdb year 2020). In the study overall: Samples covering the acute and convalescent phases of COVID-19 were provided by collaborators in the United States, Italy and Spain. The material from the prospective study consisted of cDNA or gDNA derived from T cells, B-cell-depleted T cells, or PBMCs. Deeply sampled blood TCRbeta repertoires from subjects exposed to, actively infected with, or recovered from COVID-19 were included in the dataset. A freely available public database, intended as a resource for researchers studying the immune response to SARS-CoV-2, is where the repertoires were released. Samples came from the ongoing ImmuneRACE study (first 160 participants) plus 1,254 subjects from 6 global collaborators. The sample metadata nearly always contained a de-identified subject ID, COVID-19 status, age in years and sex. Where available, HLA class I and class II types were taken from metadata supplied by the sample provider and were not determined by assay-based typing. Study-wide conclusions, independent of this receptor: The quantity of clinical and demographic metadata differed by source and by participant and was supplied without curation.

Samples from volunteer blood donors who had recovered from COVID-19 were contributed by a second Seattle source. Each collaborating institution followed its own protocols to collect whole blood in K2EDTA tubes. For TCRbeta analysis, collaborators shipped samples in one of three forms: frozen whole blood, isolated PBMCs, or DNA extracted from either of those sample types. V loses 2 bases, J loses 2 bases, and the germline ends lie 12 bases apart. The CDR3 starts with the cysteine, ends with the phenylalanine, and has 15 residues. Only the CDR3 region is kept as DNA, spanning 45 bases read in frame from base 1. From a lookup of the germline V gene, CDR1 and CDR2 are ENHRY and SYGVKD. TCRbeta CDR3 regions were amplified from genomic DNA by means of the immunoSEQ Assay, a bias-controlled multiplex PCR. The authors processed their data as follows. The number of nucleated cells in each sample was estimated by amplification of reference gene primers within the assay. To quantify the absolute abundance of each unique TCRbeta CDR3 rearrangement, sequence reads were collapsed and filtered. For each sample, productive Simpson clonality was calculated as the square root of Simpson's diversity index across productive rearrangements. TCRdb retrieved this table from immuneACCESS and kept in-frame rearrangements only. Not all clones are present; in checked studies, unresolved V genes account for under half, and no reason is known for the remainder. The V and J calls and clone size are taken from that table; D and trimming were inferred from the DNA. The sample data list hundreds of thousands of clones, and 70% to 90% of these were observed just once. The top ten hold about 1% of the sample.

On this clone: Its recognized antigen is unknown. There are no base qualities to consult, and no much larger clone falls within one base. Other DNA sequences from this sample encode an identical CDR3 as well.

The receptor chain draws on TRBV10-3 and TRBJ1-2; TRBD1 is perhaps the D gene, given 5 matching bases. Sequencing input: peripheral blood. This clonotype originated in a woman aged 40 to 49 who had recovered from COVID-19. CDR3 reads: CAISEGAGPNYGYTF. The DNA is as follows: TGTGCCATCAGTGAGGGGGCAGGGCCCAACTATGGCTACACCTTC.